This T cell receptor beta chain appears in the sequencing data of a study of blood T cells in healthy people across ages. This clonotype appeared a few times. The CDR3 has 13 residues. Germline CDR1 is MNHEY and CDR2 is SMNVEV (reference sequence). A second PCR, run for about 7 to 11 cycles, used a sample-barcoded 5' primer plus a J-beta primer mix. Each CDR3 protein is one row after TCRdb ran MiXCR on the 5' RACE reads. Of about 1.4 million distinct CDR3 sequences listed, approximately 59% are singletons. Specimen: blood. This clonotype originated in a man between 18 and 35 years old in good health. The chain carries TRBV27 and TRBJ2-1; either TRBD1 or TRBD2 may fit D (5 bases each). The assigned J gene may be wrong: the sequence end matches TRBJ2-7 better. CDR3 sequence: CASSLGPGGEQYF. CDR3 DNA sequence: TGTGCCAGCAGTTTAGGACCTGGGGGTGAGCAGTACTTC.